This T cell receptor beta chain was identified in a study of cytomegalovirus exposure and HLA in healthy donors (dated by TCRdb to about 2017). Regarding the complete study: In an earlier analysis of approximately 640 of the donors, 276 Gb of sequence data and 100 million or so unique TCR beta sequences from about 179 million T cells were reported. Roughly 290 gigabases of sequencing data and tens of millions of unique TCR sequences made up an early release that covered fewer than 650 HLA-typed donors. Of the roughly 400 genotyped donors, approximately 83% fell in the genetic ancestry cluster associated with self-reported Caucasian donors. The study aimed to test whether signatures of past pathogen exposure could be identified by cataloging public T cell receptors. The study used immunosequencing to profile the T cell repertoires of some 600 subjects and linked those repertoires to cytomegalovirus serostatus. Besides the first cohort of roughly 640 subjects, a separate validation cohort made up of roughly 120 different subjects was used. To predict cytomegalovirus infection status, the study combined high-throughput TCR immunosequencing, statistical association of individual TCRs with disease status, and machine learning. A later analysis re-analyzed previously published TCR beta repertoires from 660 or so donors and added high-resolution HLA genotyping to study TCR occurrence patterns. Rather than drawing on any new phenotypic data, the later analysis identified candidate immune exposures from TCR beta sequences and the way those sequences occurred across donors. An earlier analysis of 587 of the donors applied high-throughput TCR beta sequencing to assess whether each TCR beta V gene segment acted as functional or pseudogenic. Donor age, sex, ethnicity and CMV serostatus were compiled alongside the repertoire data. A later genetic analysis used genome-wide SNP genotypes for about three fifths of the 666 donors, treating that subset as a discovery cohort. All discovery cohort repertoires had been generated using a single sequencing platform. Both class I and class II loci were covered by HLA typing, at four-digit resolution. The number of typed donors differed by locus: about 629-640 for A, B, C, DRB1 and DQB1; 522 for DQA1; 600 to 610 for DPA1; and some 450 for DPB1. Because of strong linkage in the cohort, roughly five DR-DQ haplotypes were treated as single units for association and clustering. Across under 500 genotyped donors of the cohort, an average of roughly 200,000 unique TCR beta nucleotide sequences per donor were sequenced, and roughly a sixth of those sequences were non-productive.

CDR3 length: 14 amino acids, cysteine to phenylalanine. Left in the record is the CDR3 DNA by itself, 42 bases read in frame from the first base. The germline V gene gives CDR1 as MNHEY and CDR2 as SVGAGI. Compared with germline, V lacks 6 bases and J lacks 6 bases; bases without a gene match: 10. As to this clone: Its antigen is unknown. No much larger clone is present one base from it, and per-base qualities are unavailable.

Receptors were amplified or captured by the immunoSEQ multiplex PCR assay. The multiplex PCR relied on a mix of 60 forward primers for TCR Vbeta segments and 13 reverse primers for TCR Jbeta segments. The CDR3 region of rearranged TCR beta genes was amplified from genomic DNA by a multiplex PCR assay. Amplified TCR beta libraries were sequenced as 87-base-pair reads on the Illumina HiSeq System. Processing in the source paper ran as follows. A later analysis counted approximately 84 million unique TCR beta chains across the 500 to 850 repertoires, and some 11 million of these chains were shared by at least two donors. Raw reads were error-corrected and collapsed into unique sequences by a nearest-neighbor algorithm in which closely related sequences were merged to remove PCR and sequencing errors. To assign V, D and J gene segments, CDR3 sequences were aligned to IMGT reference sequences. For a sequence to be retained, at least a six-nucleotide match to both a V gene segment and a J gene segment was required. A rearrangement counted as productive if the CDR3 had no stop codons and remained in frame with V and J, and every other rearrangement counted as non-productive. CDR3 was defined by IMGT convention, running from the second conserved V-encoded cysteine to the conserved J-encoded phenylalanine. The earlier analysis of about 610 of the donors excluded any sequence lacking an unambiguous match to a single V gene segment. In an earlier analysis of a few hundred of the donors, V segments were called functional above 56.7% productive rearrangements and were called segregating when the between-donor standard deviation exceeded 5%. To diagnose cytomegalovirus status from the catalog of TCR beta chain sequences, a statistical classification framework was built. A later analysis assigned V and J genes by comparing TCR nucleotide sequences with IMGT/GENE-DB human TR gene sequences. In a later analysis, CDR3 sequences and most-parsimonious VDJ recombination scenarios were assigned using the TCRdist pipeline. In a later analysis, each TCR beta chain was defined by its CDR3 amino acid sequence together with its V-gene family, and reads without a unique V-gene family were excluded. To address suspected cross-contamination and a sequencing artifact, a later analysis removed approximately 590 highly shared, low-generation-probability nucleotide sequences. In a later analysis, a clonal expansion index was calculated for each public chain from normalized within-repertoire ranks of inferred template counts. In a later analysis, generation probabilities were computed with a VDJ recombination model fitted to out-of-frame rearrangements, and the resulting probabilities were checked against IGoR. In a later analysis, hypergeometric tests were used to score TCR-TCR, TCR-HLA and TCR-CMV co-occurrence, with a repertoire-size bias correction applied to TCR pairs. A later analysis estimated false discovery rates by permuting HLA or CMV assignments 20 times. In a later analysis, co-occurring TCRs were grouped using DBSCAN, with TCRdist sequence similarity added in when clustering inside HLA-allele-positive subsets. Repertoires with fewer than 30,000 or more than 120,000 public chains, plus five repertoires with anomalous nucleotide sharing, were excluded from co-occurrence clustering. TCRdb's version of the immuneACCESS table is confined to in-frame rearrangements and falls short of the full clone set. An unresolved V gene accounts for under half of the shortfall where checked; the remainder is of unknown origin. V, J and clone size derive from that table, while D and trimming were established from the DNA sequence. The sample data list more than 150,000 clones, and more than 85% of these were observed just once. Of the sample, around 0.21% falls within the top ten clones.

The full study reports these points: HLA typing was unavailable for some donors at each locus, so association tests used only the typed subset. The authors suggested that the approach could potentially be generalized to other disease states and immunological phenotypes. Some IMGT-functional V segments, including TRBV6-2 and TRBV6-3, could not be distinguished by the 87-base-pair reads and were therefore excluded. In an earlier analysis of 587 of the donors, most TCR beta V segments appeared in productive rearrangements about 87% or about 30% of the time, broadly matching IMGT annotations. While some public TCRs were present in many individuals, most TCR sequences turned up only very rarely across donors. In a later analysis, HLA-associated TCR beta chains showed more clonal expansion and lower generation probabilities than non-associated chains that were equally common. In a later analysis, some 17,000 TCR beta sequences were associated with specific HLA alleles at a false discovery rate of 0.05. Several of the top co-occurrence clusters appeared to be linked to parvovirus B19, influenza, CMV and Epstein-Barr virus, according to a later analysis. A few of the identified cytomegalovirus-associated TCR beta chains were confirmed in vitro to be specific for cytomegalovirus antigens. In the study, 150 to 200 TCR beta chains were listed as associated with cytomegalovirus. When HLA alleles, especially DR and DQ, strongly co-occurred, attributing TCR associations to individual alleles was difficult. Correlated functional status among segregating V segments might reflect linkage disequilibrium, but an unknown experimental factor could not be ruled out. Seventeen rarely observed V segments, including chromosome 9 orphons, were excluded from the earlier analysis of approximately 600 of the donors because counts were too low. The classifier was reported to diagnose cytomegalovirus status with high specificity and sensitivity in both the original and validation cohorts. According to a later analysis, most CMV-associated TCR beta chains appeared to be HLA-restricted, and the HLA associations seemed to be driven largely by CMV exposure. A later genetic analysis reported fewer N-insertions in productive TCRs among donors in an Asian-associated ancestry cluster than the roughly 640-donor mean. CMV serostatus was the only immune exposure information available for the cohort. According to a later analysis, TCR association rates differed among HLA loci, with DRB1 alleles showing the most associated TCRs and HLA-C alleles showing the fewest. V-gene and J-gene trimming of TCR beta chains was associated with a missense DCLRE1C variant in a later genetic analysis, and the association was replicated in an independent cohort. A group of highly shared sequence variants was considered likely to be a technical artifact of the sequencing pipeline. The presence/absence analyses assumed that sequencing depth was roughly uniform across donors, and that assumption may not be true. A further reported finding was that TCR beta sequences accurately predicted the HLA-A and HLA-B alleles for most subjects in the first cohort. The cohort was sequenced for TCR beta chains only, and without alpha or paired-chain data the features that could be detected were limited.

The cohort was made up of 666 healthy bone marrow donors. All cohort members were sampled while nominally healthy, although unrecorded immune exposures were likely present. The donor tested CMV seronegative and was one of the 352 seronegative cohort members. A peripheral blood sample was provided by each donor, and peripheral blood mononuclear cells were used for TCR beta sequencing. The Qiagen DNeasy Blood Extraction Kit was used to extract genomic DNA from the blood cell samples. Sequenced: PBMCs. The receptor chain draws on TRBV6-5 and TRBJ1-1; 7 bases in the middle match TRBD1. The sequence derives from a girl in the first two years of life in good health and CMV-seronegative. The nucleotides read TGTGCCAGCAGCCAGACAGGGATGAGGGCTGAAGCTTTCTTT. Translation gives CASSQTGMRAEAFF.